Presented here are 27 T cell receptor beta chains from one specimen sequenced in a study of shared clonotypes between healthy human individuals. The table came from immunoSEQ multiplex PCR; TCRdb's copy has only in-frame clones and leaves some out. This sample has more than 2,000,000 clones; over 85% occur once, and the top ten carry approximately 0.4%. The sample taken for sequencing was naive CD4+ T cells from PBMCs. The sample's subset: CD45RA+ positively selected. The receptors stem from a man aged 18 to 35 in good health. Some clones in this sample may be carry-over from other donors' samples.

The V and J genes are TRBV4-3 and TRBJ1-6, with D uncertain. V was cut by 1 base and J by 4 bases, with 8 bases left in between. Germline V gene data show CDR1 as LGHNA and CDR2 as YSLEER. This CDR3 comprises 15 residues. The CDR3 bases are TGCGCCAGCAGCCAAGGCTGGCCGTATAATTCACCCCTCCACTTT. This translates into CASSQGWPYNSPLHF.

The CDR3 reads CASSFAASDTQYF. DNA of the CDR3: TGTGCCAGCAGTTTTGCAGCGTCAGATACGCAGTATTTT. The chain couples TRBV27 to TRBJ2-3; D gene unclear. The V gene's germline CDR1 is MNHEY and CDR2 SMNVEV (reference sequence). V gave up 3 bases and J gave up 4 bases, with 8 bases separating them. This CDR3 spans 13 amino acids.

This clone occurred once. In DNA, the CDR3 is TGTGCTAGTGGTTTCAGAGGACGCACCCCCTTTGAAAAACTGTTTTTT. Translating gives CASGFRGRTPFEKLFF. V is TRBV12-5 and J is TRBJ1-4, with no clear D. Germline V gene lookup returns CDR1 LGHNT and CDR2 FRNRAP. The CDR3 spans 16 residues. The germline V and J ends were trimmed by 3 bases and 7 bases, with 18 bases remaining between them. The variable domain in full, with the rest retrieved from reference TRBV12-5 and TRBJ1-4, is DARVTQTPRHKVTEMGQEVTMRCQPILGHNTVFWYRQTMMQGLELLAYFRNRAPLDDSGMPKDRFSAEMPDATLATLKIQPSEPRDSAVYFCASGFRGRTPFEKLFFGSGTQLSVL.

V is TRBV19 and J is TRBJ1-3; D not resolved. CDR1 and CDR2 from the germline V gene are LNHDA and SQIVND (reference sequence). The V gene lost 7 bases and the J gene lost 0 bases, with 10 bases spanning the gap. The CDR3 covers 14 residues. The CDR3 nucleotides read TGTGCCAGTAAACTGGAACCCTCTGGAAACACCATATATTTT. It encodes CASKLEPSGNTIYF.

This clone was seen just once. The chain has TRBV28 and TRBJ2-5, with 12 bases lining up with TRBD2. This CDR3 comprises 15 residues. V lost 4 bases and J lost 5; bases outside the gene matches: 5. CDR1 MDHEN and CDR2 SYDVKM come from the germline V gene. The CDR3: CASSSLAGGVETQYF. CDR3 in DNA: TGTGCCAGCAGTTCCCTAGCGGGAGGGGTCGAGACCCAGTACTTC.

The chain carries TRBV28 and TRBJ2-7, with D maybe TRBD2 (6 bases). The CDR3 consists of 15 residues. CDR1 and CDR2 (germline): MDHEN, SYDVKM. V lost 6 bases and J lost 0, with 15 bases in between. The CDR3 bases are TGTGCCAGCAGCAGGACCGGGGGACTCTCCTACGAGCAGTACTTC. Amino acid sequence: CASSRTGGLSYEQYF.

Points on this clone: The same CDR3 also results from other DNA sequences found in this sample. The V gene is TRBV9, the J gene TRBJ2-1, with a weak D call TRBD2 (5 bases). This CDR3 is 15 amino acids long. Germline assignment: CDR1 SGDLS and CDR2 YYNGEE. V lost 0 bases to trimming and J lost 0 bases, with 7 bases between them. As DNA, the CDR3 is TGTGCCAGCAGCGTAGTCGGGGTCTCCTACAATGAGCAGTTCTTC. Translating it yields CASSVVGVSYNEQFF.

The chain carries TRBV9 and TRBJ2-7; maybe TRBD2 (6 bases). The V end lost 7 bases, the J end lost 7 bases, and 21 bases lay between the germline ends. Germline CDR1 SGDLS, CDR2 YYNGEE. The length of the CDR3 is 14 residues. The DNA for the CDR3 is TGTGCCAGCCAGAGGGACTTGACTCAGGGTGAGCAGTACTTC. Translation gives CASQRDLTQGEQYF.

The chain is built from TRBV9 and TRBJ1-5; D not certain. The CDR3 runs 13 residues. Trimming took off 4 bases at V and 9 bases at J, with 14 bases between the two ends. Germline CDR1 SGDLS, CDR2 YYNGEE. CDR3 DNA sequence: TGTGCCAGCAGCCAGCTCCTTGGCGGGCCCCAGCATTTT. Protein: CASSQLLGGPQHF.

The chain joins TRBV28 to TRBJ2-7, with D perhaps TRBD1 (6 bases). The V and J ends lost 7 bases and 3 bases respectively, with 13 bases between them. The CDR3 covers 13 residues. Germline assignment: CDR1 MDHEN and CDR2 SYDVKM. DNA for the CDR3: TGTGCCAGCAACAAACAGGGATTCTACGAGCAGTACTTC. Its protein product is CASNKQGFYEQYF.

This sequence joins TRBV5-1 and TRBJ2-5, with 11 bases matching TRBD1. Germline-derived CDR1 and CDR2 are SGHRS and YFSETQ. The CDR3 length is 16 residues. Losses at the gene ends were 4 bases for V and 0 bases for J; bases not matched to a gene: 5. The CDR3 sequence is CASSRGQGANQETQYF. DNA for the CDR3: TGCGCCAGCAGCCGAGGACAGGGGGCCAACCAAGAGACCCAGTACTTC.

This chain connects TRBV11-3 to TRBJ1-3; maybe TRBD1 (5 bases). This CDR3 is built from 15 residues. V was cut by 5 bases and J by 3 bases, with 14 bases left in between. Germline CDR1 is SGHNT and CDR2 is YENEEA. The CDR3: CASSKNTGVGNTIYF. The CDR3 bases are TGTGCCAGCAGCAAAAACACGGGGGTTGGAAACACCATATATTTT. The full variable domain, completed using reference TRBV11-3 and TRBJ1-3, is EAGVVQSPRYKIIEKKQPVAFWCNPISGHNTLYWYLQNLGQGPELLIRYENEEAVDDSQLPKDRFSAERLKGVDSTLKIQPAELGDSAVYLCASSKNTGVGNTIYFGEGSWLTVV.

The V gene is TRBV25-1, the J gene TRBJ1-2; D uncertain. Germline V gives CDR1 MGHDK, CDR2 SYGVNS. This CDR3 comprises 16 residues. V lost 1 base to trimming and J lost 4 bases, with 16 bases between them. CDR3 sequence reads: CASSESGKKTIYGYTF. DNA of the CDR3: TGTGCCAGCAGTGAATCGGGAAAAAAGACCATCTATGGCTACACCTTC.

V usage is TRBV11-3 and J usage is TRBJ1-1; D is uncertain. Looked up from germline, CDR1 is SGHNT and CDR2 is YENEEA. Trimming removed 5 bases at V and 8 bases at J, with 12 bases between. This CDR3 comprises 12 residues. In nucleotides, the CDR3 is TGTGCCAGCAGCGGACGAGAGAGCGAAGCTTTCTTT. This gives the protein CASSGRESEAFF.

Comment on this clone: In the same sample, other DNA sequences code for this CDR3. The J gene is TRBJ1-2, the V gene TRBV9, with D unclear. Looked up from germline, CDR1 is SGDLS and CDR2 is YYNGEE. Trimming left V 0 bases short and J 2 bases short, with 5 bases between. CDR3 length: 13 amino acids. DNA for the CDR3: TGTGCCAGCAGCGTAGACCGGAACTATGGCTACACCTTC. It encodes CASSVDRNYGYTF.

On this clone itself: Within the sample, other DNA sequences also encode this same CDR3. This chain connects TRBV5-6 to TRBJ2-5; tentative D call: TRBD2 (5 bases). From germline, CDR1 is SGHDT and CDR2 YYEEEE. Trimming stripped 4 bases from V and 5 bases from J, with 9 bases between. This CDR3 is 12 amino acids long. CDR3 in amino acids: CASSPGGETQYF. CDR3 bases: TGTGCCAGCAGCCCGGGCGGGGAGACCCAGTACTTC.

The J gene is TRBJ2-7, the V gene TRBV28, with 8 bases matching TRBD2. Germline V gene data show CDR1 as MDHEN and CDR2 as SYDVKM. The V segment lost 4 bases and the J segment 3 bases; nucleotides outside the gene matches: 8. The CDR3 extends over 15 amino acids. The chain's CDR3 is CASSSPGSGGYEQYF. CDR3 nucleotides: TGTGCCAGCAGTTCCCCGGGAAGCGGGGGCTACGAGCAGTACTTC.

This chain uses TRBV2 with TRBJ1-4, with 7 nucleotides matching TRBD1. The CDR3 runs to 14 residues. With V trimmed by 6 bases and J by 4 bases, 5 bases remained unmatched. CDR1 and CDR2 (germline): SNHLY, FYNNEI. The DNA of the CDR3 is TGTGCCAGCAGCGCGGGACAGCTTAATGAAAAACTGTTTTTT. This gives the protein CASSAGQLNEKLFF.

The chain links TRBV19 to TRBJ1-3, with D perhaps TRBD1 (5 bases). The CDR3 covers 13 residues. Trimming took 5 bases from V and 2 from J, leaving 7 bases between them. Looked up from germline, CDR1 is LNHDA and CDR2 is SQIVND (reference sequence). The CDR3: CASSGGPGNTIYF. The CDR3 region has the DNA TGTGCCAGTAGTGGGGGACCTGGAAACACCATATATTTT.

This chain connects TRBV28 to TRBJ1-5; D remains ambiguous. This CDR3 is 15 amino acids long. Germline CDR1 is MDHEN and CDR2 is SYDVKM. V lost 5 bases and J 3 bases, leaving 14 bases between the germline ends. CDR3: CASSRTDGFNQPQHF. DNA for the CDR3: TGTGCCAGCAGTCGAACAGACGGATTCAATCAGCCCCAGCATTTT. Full variable domain (rest looked up from reference TRBV28 and TRBJ1-5): DVKVTQSSRYLVKRTGEKVFLECVQDMDHENMFWYRQDPGLGLRLIYFSYDVKMKEKGDIPEGYSVSREKKERFSLILESASTNQTSMYLCASSRTDGFNQPQHFGDGTRLSIL.

The chain couples TRBV28 to TRBJ1-2; D gene unclear. Trimming pared 4 bases from V and 3 bases from J, leaving 15 bases between. Looked up from germline, CDR1 is MDHEN and CDR2 is SYDVKM. CDR3 length equals 15 residues. CDR3 amino acids: CASSSAEPGDYGYTF. DNA for the CDR3: TGTGCCAGCAGTTCTGCCGAACCGGGCGACTATGGCTACACCTTC.

The chain links TRBV4-1 to TRBJ2-3; no definite D call. The CDR3 is 12 residues long. CDR1 and CDR2 (germline): MGHRA, YSYEKL. Trimming left V 1 base short and J 4 bases short, with 3 bases between. The CDR3 is CASSQASDTQYF. The CDR3 DNA sequence: TGCGCCAGCAGCCAAGCTTCAGATACGCAGTATTTT.

The chain uses TRBV28 and TRBJ1-1; 9 bases fit TRBD1. Germline trimming cut 8 bases from V and 3 bases from J; bases unmatched to any gene: 10. The CDR3 totals 15 residues. The germline gives CDR1 MDHEN, CDR2 SYDVKM. CDR3 sequence: CASHTGTGRDTEAFF. The CDR3 DNA reads TGTGCCAGCCACACCGGGACAGGGAGGGACACTGAAGCTTTCTTT.

The V call is TRBV30, the J call TRBJ2-7; 7 nucleotides match TRBD1. The CDR3 has 14 amino acids. With 5 bases clipped from V and 4 bases from J, the junction kept 11 bases outside the gene matches. The germline CDR1 and CDR2 sequences are GTSNPN and SVGIG (reference sequence). CDR3 in amino acids: CAWAPGQQPYEQYF. The CDR3 region has the DNA TGTGCCTGGGCCCCGGGACAGCAACCTTACGAGCAGTACTTC.

This chain joins TRBV10-3 and TRBJ2-5; D gene unclear. The length of the CDR3 is 16 residues. V shed 0 bases and J shed 2 bases, with 13 bases lying between them. Germline V gene data show CDR1 as ENHRY and CDR2 as SYGVKD. The CDR3 sequence is CAISESPTAQQETQYF. The CDR3, as DNA: TGTGCCATCAGTGAGTCTCCGACGGCGCAACAAGAGACCCAGTACTTC.

J is TRBJ2-7 and V is TRBV19; D remains ambiguous. V was trimmed by 3 bases and J by 3 bases, leaving 15 bases between them. From germline, CDR1 is LNHDA and CDR2 SQIVND (reference sequence). This CDR3 region has 15 residues. In nucleotides, the CDR3 is TGTGCCAGTAGTATTGGGTGGCAGGTGAACTACGAGCAGTACTTC. Protein: CASSIGWQVNYEQYF.

This chain links TRBV6-1 with TRBJ1-5; D perhaps matches TRBD1 (5 bases). The V end lost 6 bases, the J end lost 7 bases, and 19 bases lay between the germline ends. The CDR3 is made up of 15 amino acids. CDR1 MNHNS and CDR2 SASEGT come from the germline V gene. DNA for the CDR3: TGTGCCAGCAGCCCTCCTAGGGTCCGGGGGCAGCCCCAGCATTTT. Its translation is CASSPPRVRGQPQHF.